This T cell receptor beta chain is from a study of T cells in localized non-small cell lung cancer (dated by TCRdb to between 2020 and 2021). With respect to the entire study: The study examined T cell repertoires in approximately 240 patients with early-stage NSCLC and compared tumors with uninvolved tumor-adjacent lungs. A mean age of around 66 years was recorded for the NSCLC patients, of whom around 120 were male and over 100 were female. The cohort comprised around 250 treatment-naïve NSCLC patients with resected, localized lung tumors. Results the study describes overall, beyond this receptor: Uninvolved tumor-adjacent lung showed the highest T cell clonality, higher than tumor, which suggests more focused antigenic responses in the adjacent lung. Higher blood T cell density associated with longer overall survival, while higher adjacent-lung clonality associated with shorter survival. Because multi-region tumor sequencing was not performed, intratumor heterogeneity could not be ruled out. Since the design was exploratory, TCR variables were selected using unadjusted p-values with no false-discovery rate correction. Of the top 100 tumor clones, a median of approximately 60 were detected in paired uninvolved adjacent lung; under 35 were also among that lung's top 100.

CDR1 and CDR2 are read off the germline V gene as SGDLS and YYNGEE. From cysteine to phenylalanine, the CDR3 is 15 amino acids long. CDR3 DNA only is kept here, 45 bases in frame from base 1. V is shortened by 3 bases, J by 4 bases, and the region joining them spans 17 bases. At diagnosis, tumor, uninvolved tumor-adjacent lung and peripheral blood were collected and then preserved as a mix of FFPE and fresh-frozen material. For TCR repertoire profiling, the blood samples were analyzed as peripheral blood mononuclear cells. Regarding this clone: Its cognate antigen has yet to be identified. The input lacks base qualities; no much larger clone sits a single base away.

The immunoSEQ Assay was used to sequence TCR beta CDR3 regions from DNA. In the original analysis: To compute T cell density, TCR beta template counts were normalized to usable DNA, which was estimated by amplifying housekeeping genes. The preseqR package was used to estimate richness by extrapolating to 400,000 templates for PBMC samples and to 120,000 templates for tissue samples. Clonality was defined as one minus Pielou's evenness. Tissue-enriched TCRs were identified through differential abundance testing performed on productive amino-acid clonotypes, with a minimum total count of 5 and an alpha of 0.1. The Jaccard Index and the Morisita Overlap Index were used to measure how much the repertoires overlapped between compartments. GLIPH grouped TCR beta CDR3s together with public tetramer-defined viral CDR3s, and a viral motif had to include at least three viral sequences and show V-gene enrichment. TCRdb obtained this table from immuneACCESS and retained in-frame rearrangements with V and J assigned. These tables miss some clones; where compared with another copy, unresolved V genes account for less than half of the shortfall, and the remainder is unexplained. V and J calls and clone size are given by that table; D and trimming were obtained from the DNA. The sample includes 20,000 to 30,000 clones, with approximately 84% observed a single time. Of the sample, roughly 9% falls within the top ten clones.

This sample comprised peripheral blood, obtained before any cancer treatment. Recombination joined TRBV9 with TRBJ2-7; the D gene may be TRBD1 or TRBD2, since each aligns over 5 bases. The receptor was derived from a man between 40 and 70 years old with stage III squamous cell lung carcinoma. CDR3 loop: CASSALRDGAYEQYF. In nucleotide form, the sequence is TGTGCCAGCAGCGCCCTTCGGGACGGTGCTTACGAGCAGTACTTC. The CDR3, completed at both ends by the reference TRBV9 and TRBJ2-7 genes, gives the full variable domain DSGVTQTPKHLITATGQRVTLRCSPRSGDLSVYWYQQSLDQGLQFLIQYYNGEERAKGNILERFSAQQFPDLHSELNLSSLELGDSALYFCASSALRDGAYEQYFGPGTRLTVT.